The 25 T cell receptor beta chains listed next were all sequenced from one sample in a study of radiotherapy plus CTLA-4 blockade in lung cancer. The data were produced by immunoSEQ multiplex PCR, yet TCRdb's version contains in-frame clones alone and is incomplete. The table includes under 90,000 clones, approximately 79% detected once. Sequences were derived from peripheral blood, sampled from a patient treated with radiotherapy plus ipilimumab. Receptor source: a human donor with non-small cell lung cancer that progressed on radiotherapy plus ipilimumab.

This chain links TRBV10-3 with TRBJ1-4, with a weak D call TRBD1 (6 bases). CDR3 length equals 13 residues. The ends were cut back, 9 bases at V and 3 bases at J, with 11 bases in the middle. CDR1 and CDR2 (germline): ENHRY, SYGVKD. The CDR3 sequence: CAIKDSANEKLFF. The CDR3 nucleotides are TGTGCCATTAAGGACAGTGCTAATGAAAAACTGTTTTTT.

J is TRBJ1-1 and V is TRBV2; the match to TRBD1 covers 9 bases. Germline CDR1 reads SNHLY; CDR2 reads FYNNEI. There are 13 residues in the CDR3. Trimming took 6 bases from V and 4 from J; bases not matched to a gene: 3. CDR3 nucleotide sequence: TGTGCCAGCAGGAACAGGGGGCTCACTGAAGCTTTCTTT. Protein: CASRNRGLTEAFF. The full variable domain, completed using reference TRBV2 and TRBJ1-1, is EPEVTQTPSHQVTQMGQEVILRCVPISNHLYFYWYRQILGQKVEFLVSFYNNEISEKSEIFDDQFSVERPDGSNFTLKIRSTKLEDSAMYFCASRNRGLTEAFFGQGTRLTVV.

The chain employs TRBV4-2 and TRBJ2-5; D assignment may be TRBD1 or TRBD2 (5 bases each). The CDR3 covers 12 residues. Trimming pared 0 bases from V and 9 bases from J, leaving 8 bases between. Germline CDR1 is LGHNA and CDR2 is YNFKEQ. This chain's CDR3 is CASSQDVGAQYF. CDR3 sequence (DNA): TGTGCCAGCAGCCAAGATGTGGGGGCCCAGTACTTC.

The V call is TRBV11-2, the J call TRBJ2-2; perhaps TRBD2 as D (6 bases). This CDR3 is built from 13 residues. Trimming took off 1 base at V and 8 bases at J, with 8 bases between the two ends. Germline CDR1 SGHAT, CDR2 FQNNGV. This CDR3 is CASSLGGGGELFF. The CDR3 DNA is TGTGCCAGCAGCTTAGGCGGAGGGGGGGAGCTGTTTTTT.

This clone showed up just a few times. V usage is TRBV7-2 and J usage is TRBJ2-7; TRBD2 might be the D (6 bases). Trimming shortened V by 5 bases and J by 5 bases, and 19 bases separated the two germline ends. The CDR3 consists of 15 residues. Germline loops: CDR1 SGHTA, CDR2 FQGNSA. CDR3 bases: TGTGCCAGCAGCCCGACCGTCCTAGCGTCCCACGAGCAGTACTTC. Translated, it gives CASSPTVLASHEQYF.

The genes are TRBV4-3 and TRBJ2-1; possible D gene TRBD1, 6 bases. V lost 4 bases, J lost 2 bases, and 12 bases lay in between. The CDR3 is made up of 15 amino acids. CDR1 and CDR2 from the germline V gene are LGHNA and YSLEER. CDR3 residues: CASSLASGAYNEQFF. The CDR3 nucleotides read TGCGCCAGCAGCCTCGCCTCAGGGGCCTACAATGAGCAGTTCTTC.

The chain couples TRBV27 to TRBJ2-1, with TRBD2 identical over 8 bases. The CDR3 runs to 16 residues. Germline V gene lookup returns CDR1 MNHEY and CDR2 SMNVEV (reference sequence). V was pared by 5 bases and J by 7 bases, with 13 bases of the junction left unmatched. The CDR3 nucleotides read TGTGCCAGCAGTGTACAGGTAGCGGGAACGACGAATGAGCAGTTCTTC. Translated: CASSVQVAGTTNEQFF.

The rearrangement links TRBV18 to TRBJ2-2; 7 bases agree with TRBD1. V dropped 3 bases and J dropped 7; count of bases not matched to a gene: 5. CDR1 and CDR2 from the germline V gene are KGHSH and LQKENI. This CDR3 has 14 residues. The CDR3 nucleotides read TGTGCCAGCTCACCGAGGGGGCAAGACGGGGAGCTGTTTTTT. Its protein is CASSPRGQDGELFF.

By proportion, this clone is medium-sized. The DNA of the CDR3 is TGTGCCAGCAGCATGGACAGGGGAGGAGACGAGCAGTACTTC. Its protein product is CASSMDRGGDEQYF. The genes are TRBV9 and TRBJ2-7; 9 bases align to TRBD1. The CDR3 loop spans 14 amino acids. Looked up from germline, CDR1 is SGDLS and CDR2 is YYNGEE. Trimming at V came to 4 bases and at J to 5 bases, leaving 7 bases not matched to a gene.

V usage is TRBV9 and J usage is TRBJ2-2, with 7 bases aligning to TRBD1. J lost 0 bases, V lost 4 bases, and 3 bases had no gene match. Germline CDR1 is SGDLS and CDR2 is YYNGEE. The CDR3 length is 15 residues. The chain's CDR3 is CASSSTGSNTGELFF. The CDR3 coding sequence is TGTGCCAGCAGCTCGACAGGGTCGAACACCGGGGAGCTGTTTTTT.

This clone was detected once. The chain has TRBV5-5 and TRBJ2-2; TRBD2 aligns across 13 bases. The junction had 3 bases not matched to a gene; V was cut back by 3 bases and J by 4 bases. The germline gives CDR1 SGHKS, CDR2 YYEKEE (reference sequence). The CDR3 is 16 amino acids. The CDR3 DNA sequence: TGTGCCAGCAGCTCCGGGACTAGCGGGACCACCGGGGAGCTGTTTTTT. It specifies CASSSGTSGTTGELFF.

This chain joins TRBV6-1 and TRBJ1-1, with 8 nucleotides matching TRBD1. V lost 3 bases, J lost 6 bases, and 15 bases stayed unmatched. This CDR3 spans 17 amino acids. The germline CDR1 and CDR2 sequences are MNHNS and SASEGT. CDR3 nucleotide sequence: TGTGCCAGCAGTGATCTCAGGGGGCGGTTAGTTCGGCCTGAAGCTTTCTTT. Protein: CASSDLRGRLVRPEAFF.

This clone has just a few counts. The chain uses TRBV4-1 and TRBJ1-3; D is uncertain. Germline CDR1 and CDR2: MGHRA and YSYEKL. Trimming took off 2 bases at V and 4 bases at J, with 6 bases between the two ends. This CDR3 is built from 13 residues. CDR3 amino acids: CASSQPEGNTIYF. CDR3 DNA: TGCGCCAGCAGCCAACCCGAGGGAAACACCATATATTTT.

This chain joins TRBV5-4 and TRBJ2-1; the match to TRBD2 covers 11 bases. CDR3 length: 18 amino acids. Looked up from germline, CDR1 is SGHNT and CDR2 is YYREEE (reference sequence). Trimming removed 1 base from V and 0 bases from J; junction bases left unmatched: 6. The CDR3: CASSLRLAGGRSYNEQFF. For the CDR3, the DNA is TGTGCCAGCAGCTTGAGGCTAGCGGGGGGCCGCTCCTACAATGAGCAGTTCTTC.

This sequence joins TRBV6-5 and TRBJ1-5; D is unclear. The V gene lost 9 bases and the J gene lost 3 bases, with 12 bases spanning the gap. The CDR3 is made up of 13 amino acids. CDR1 and CDR2 (germline): MNHEY, SVGAGI. CDR3 loop: CASSLQHNQPQHF. Here the CDR3 DNA reads TGTGCCAGTTCGTTACAGCACAATCAGCCCCAGCATTTT.

CDR3 sequence (DNA): TGTGCCAGCAGTTCTTCCCCGGGACTAGGGGCAAGCACAGATACGCAGTATTTT. It codes for CASSSSPGLGASTDTQYF. The rearrangement links TRBV28 to TRBJ2-3; 8 bases are shared with TRBD2. CDR1 is MDHEN and CDR2 is SYDVKM in the germline V gene. The CDR3 consists of 18 residues. V lost 4 bases to trimming and J lost 0 bases; unmatched junction nucleotides: 12. The full variable domain, its missing parts supplied by reference TRBV28 and TRBJ2-3, is DVKVTQSSRYLVKRTGEKVFLECVQDMDHENMFWYRQDPGLGLRLIYFSYDVKMKEKGDIPEGYSVSREKKERFSLILESASTNQTSMYLCASSSSPGLGASTDTQYFGPGTRLTVL.

CDR3 sequence reads: CASSPLGEETQYF. CDR3 DNA sequence: TGTGCCAGCAGTCCCCTGGGAGAAGAGACCCAGTACTTC. The V and J genes are TRBV27 and TRBJ2-5; the D gene is possibly TRBD2 (5 bases). The germline gives CDR1 MNHEY, CDR2 SMNVEV (reference sequence). The V end lost 5 bases, the J end lost 3 bases, and 10 bases lay between the germline ends. The CDR3 extends over 13 amino acids.

The CDR3 reads CASSLSQNTEAFF. CDR3 nucleotides: TGTGCCAGCAGCTTAAGTCAGAACACTGAAGCTTTCTTT. The J gene is TRBJ1-1, the V gene TRBV7-2; D not certain. V lost 2 bases and J 1 base, leaving 5 bases between the germline ends. CDR1 is SGHTA, CDR2 FQGNSA, per germline. This CDR3 is 13 amino acids long.

The chain has TRBV5-1 and TRBJ2-5; D could derive from TRBD1 or TRBD2 (6 bases each). Trimming stripped 0 bases from V and 3 bases from J, with 9 bases between. The CDR3 sequence is 14 residues long. Looked up from germline, CDR1 is SGHRS and CDR2 is YFSETQ. CDR3 amino acids: CASSLGGAKETQYF. CDR3 DNA sequence: TGCGCCAGCAGCTTGGGGGGGGCCAAAGAGACCCAGTACTTC.

V gene TRBV7-9 combines with J gene TRBJ1-1; TRBD1 is a possible D gene (6 bases). The V and J ends lost 3 bases and 1 base respectively, with 12 bases between them. This CDR3 spans 15 amino acids. CDR1 is SEHNR and CDR2 is FQNEAQ in the germline V gene (reference sequence). The CDR3 DNA is TGTGCCAGCAGCTTGAGGGGGGAGGCGAACACTGAAGCTTTCTTT. This encodes CASSLRGEANTEAFF.

Within the sample, this clone is medium-sized. V and J are TRBV5-4 and TRBJ1-1; 7 bases map to TRBD1. The trim removed 0 bases at V and 3 bases at J, leaving 5 bases unmatched. Germline CDR1 SGHNT, CDR2 YYREEE (reference sequence). This CDR3 is built from 15 residues. CDR3 DNA: TGTGCCAGCAGCTTGGTCGACAGGGAGGACACTGAAGCTTTCTTT. Translating gives CASSLVDREDTEAFF.

The sample holds a few counts of this clone. The chain uses TRBV30 and TRBJ1-6; D is unclear. Looked up from germline, CDR1 is GTSNPN and CDR2 is SVGIG (reference sequence). This CDR3 is built from 13 residues. Trimming left V 2 bases short and J 7 bases short, with 9 bases between. CDR3 DNA sequence: TGTGCCTGGAGTTCGGGGAGGAATTCACCCCTCCACTTT. Residues: CAWSSGRNSPLHF.

The chain couples TRBV2 to TRBJ2-7, with a weak D call TRBD1 (7 bases). V was trimmed by 7 bases and J by 5 bases, leaving 15 bases between them. CDR3 length equals 13 residues. The germline V gene encodes CDR1 SNHLY and CDR2 FYNNEI. DNA for the CDR3: TGTGCCAGCAAGGTAGGGGGCGGGAACGAGCAGTACTTC. Translated, it gives CASKVGGGNEQYF. Together with reference TRBV2 and TRBJ2-7, the CDR3 gives the full variable domain: EPEVTQTPSHQVTQMGQEVILRCVPISNHLYFYWYRQILGQKVEFLVSFYNNEISEKSEIFDDQFSVERPDGSNFTLKIRSTKLEDSAMYFCASKVGGGNEQYFGPGTRLTVT.

Notes on this clone: At one of its ends the junction is not consistent with the germline gene, which may arise from a read error. The CDR3 spells CAWSAPGRSETQHF. CDR3 DNA sequence: TGTGCCTGGAGTGCCCCCGGGAGATCGGAGACCCAGCACTTC. V and J are TRBV30 and TRBJ2-5; D might be TRBD2 (6 bases). The CDR3 totals 14 residues. Looked up from germline, CDR1 is GTSNPN and CDR2 is SVGIG (reference sequence).

This chain uses TRBV4-1 with TRBJ2-5; 9 bases map to TRBD1. The CDR3 spans 16 residues. The V and J ends lost 2 bases and 5 bases, in that order; junction bases with no gene match: 9. Looked up from germline, CDR1 is MGHRA and CDR2 is YSYEKL. The CDR3 bases are TGCGCCAGCAGCCAACCGACCGGGACAGGGTCCGAGACCCAGTACTTC. Its translation is CASSQPTGTGSETQYF.